This paragraph covers one TCR beta chain sequence. Patients aged 18 to 65 had newly diagnosed hyperthyroidism lasting under 2 months. Clinicians diagnosed patients from clinical symptoms, serum thyroxine and TRAb, thyroid ultrasound and orbital computed tomography. Template material for amplifying TCR beta CDR3 regions consisted of RNA transcripts. Primed by the HTBI set, a first-round RT-PCR was run on the TCR CDR3. TCRdb ran MiXCR on the multiplex PCR reads and lists one entry per CDR3 protein. The table includes around 600,000 distinct CDR3 sequences, around 14% detected once. This sample is part of a study of T cells in Graves' hyperthyroidism and ophthalmopathy. This clonotype originated in a woman aged 25 to 39 with Graves' hyperthyroidism. The specimen was blood.

In nucleotides, the CDR3 is TGTGCCAGCAGCTTGGGACTAGCGGGACCCAAGAACACCGGGGAGCTGTTTTTT. This gives the protein CASSLGLAGPKNTGELFF. The chain combines TRBV13 with TRBJ2-2; 13 bases match TRBD2. Germline loops: CDR1 PRHDT, CDR2 FYEKMQ (reference sequence). This CDR3 has 18 residues. V shed 3 bases and J 1 base; nucleotides not matched to a gene: 5. Supplemented by reference TRBV13 and TRBJ2-2, the full variable domain reads AAGVIQSPRHLIKEKRETATLKCYPIPRHDTVYWYQQGPGQDPQFLISFYEKMQSDKGSIPDRFSAQQFSDYHSELNMSSLELGDSALYFCASSLGLAGPKNTGELFFGEGSRLTVL.